A selection of T cell receptor beta chains follows, all from one sample in a study of blood T cells in healthy people across ages. TCRdb re-called the 5' RACE reads with MiXCR, one entry per CDR3 protein. The sample lists just under 900,000 distinct CDR3 sequences, 29% seen once, with approximately 15% in the top ten. Sequencing was done on a sample of blood. The origin of the receptors is a woman aged 80 or over in good health. CDR3s include the opening cysteine and the closing phenylalanine or tryptophan. D genes are given only for firm matches. The size field is filled for only some rows; it gives once, few, many or a size class.

v_gene: TRBV28; abundance: -; d_gene: TRBD1; j_gene: TRBJ1-2; CDR3nt: TGTGCCAGCAGTCCAGGACAGGGGATGGATGGCTACACCTTC; CDR3aa: CASSPGQGMDGYTF
v_gene: TRBV6-2/TRBV6-3; abundance: medium-sized; d_gene: -; j_gene: TRBJ2-4; CDR3nt: TGTGCCAGCAGGGCGGGACCAGCCAAAAACATTCAGTACTTC; CDR3aa: CASRAGPAKNIQYF
v_gene: TRBV6-5; abundance: many; d_gene: TRBD1; j_gene: TRBJ1-2; CDR3nt: TGTGCCAGCAGTTACACGGGACAGAGCTATGGCTACACCTTC; CDR3aa: CASSYTGQSYGYTF
v_gene: TRBV3-1; abundance: -; d_gene: -; j_gene: TRBJ1-1; CDR3nt: TGTGCCAGCAGCCAGTCGCAGGCAAACACTGAAGCTTTCTTT; CDR3aa: CASSQSQANTEAFF
v_gene: TRBV6-8; abundance: -; d_gene: TRBD2; j_gene: TRBJ2-2; CDR3nt: TGTGCCAGCAGTTACTCGACAGCGGGGGGTGCGAACACCGGGGAGCTGTTTTTT; CDR3aa: CASSYSTAGGANTGELFF
v_gene: TRBV29-1; abundance: -; d_gene: -; j_gene: TRBJ1-5; CDR3nt: TGCAGGGACCTTGGGGACACCTATCAGCCCCAGCATTTT; CDR3aa: CRDLGDTYQPQHF
v_gene: TRBV12-3/TRBV12-4; abundance: many; d_gene: TRBD2; j_gene: TRBJ2-3; CDR3nt: TGTGCCAGCAGCTTGCGAGCGGGGGGGTTCACAGATACGCAGTATTTT; CDR3aa: CASSLRAGGFTDTQYF
v_gene: TRBV6-2/TRBV6-3; abundance: few; d_gene: -; j_gene: TRBJ1-5; CDR3nt: TGTGCCAGCAGCCCTAACAGGGACTGGAGCAATCAGCCCCAGCATTTT; CDR3aa: CASSPNRDWSNQPQHF
v_gene: TRBV20-1; abundance: many; d_gene: TRBD2; j_gene: TRBJ2-3; CDR3nt: TGCAGTGCTACCGGGACTAGCGACACAGATACGCAGTATTTT; CDR3aa: CSATGTSDTDTQYF
v_gene: TRBV11-2; abundance: few; d_gene: TRBD2; j_gene: TRBJ2-7; CDR3nt: TGTGCCAGCAGCTTAGGTTGGACTAGCGGGGTCCCTTACGAGCAGTACTTC; CDR3aa: CASSLGWTSGVPYEQYF
v_gene: TRBV9; abundance: -; d_gene: -; j_gene: TRBJ2-1; CDR3nt: TGTGCCAGCAGCCAAAGGGCAGGGGCTAATGAGCAGTTCTTC; CDR3aa: CASSQRAGANEQFF
v_gene: TRBV20-1; abundance: many; d_gene: -; j_gene: TRBJ2-3; CDR3nt: TGCAGTGCTAGAGATCAAAGCCGGGACATCCTCACAGATACGCAGTATTTT; CDR3aa: CSARDQSRDILTDTQYF
v_gene: TRBV12-3/TRBV12-4; abundance: many; d_gene: -; j_gene: TRBJ2-6; CDR3nt: TGTGCCAGCAGTCCCAGGGTTCAGGCTGGGGCCAACGTCCTGACTTTC; CDR3aa: CASSPRVQAGANVLTF
v_gene: TRBV29-1; abundance: few; d_gene: -; j_gene: TRBJ1-1; CDR3nt: TGCAGCGTTGAAAGGGGTTTAGGAATCGGACTAACTGAAGCTTTCTTT; CDR3aa: CSVERGLGIGLTEAFF
v_gene: TRBV5-1; abundance: few; d_gene: -; j_gene: TRBJ2-3; CDR3nt: TGCGCCAGCAGATCAGGACAGCCCACAGATACGCAGTATTTT; CDR3aa: CASRSGQPTDTQYF
v_gene: TRBV3-1; abundance: -; d_gene: -; j_gene: TRBJ2-2; CDR3nt: TGTGCCAGCAGCCTCCGGGGGAGCTCGAACACCGGGGAGCTGTTTTTT; CDR3aa: CASSLRGSSNTGELFF
v_gene: TRBV3-1; abundance: many; d_gene: -; j_gene: TRBJ2-1; CDR3nt: TGTGCCAGCAGCCAAGAGCTTGCGGGGCGGGACAATGAGCAGTTCTTC; CDR3aa: CASSQELAGRDNEQFF
v_gene: TRBV5-1; abundance: many; d_gene: -; j_gene: TRBJ2-3; CDR3nt: TGCGCCAGCAGCTTGGAGAGCAGGAGCACAGATACGCAGTATTTT; CDR3aa: CASSLESRSTDTQYF
v_gene: TRBV6-2/TRBV6-3; abundance: once; d_gene: -; j_gene: TRBJ2-5; CDR3nt: TGTGCCAGTCACTCCCGGGGGGAGACCCAGTACTTC; CDR3aa: CASHSRGETQYF
v_gene: TRBV5-1; abundance: few; d_gene: -; j_gene: TRBJ2-5; CDR3nt: TGCGCCAGCAGCTCTCCGGGGACACCCAGAGGAGAGACCCAGTACTTC; CDR3aa: CASSSPGTPRGETQYF
v_gene: TRBV18; abundance: -; d_gene: -; j_gene: TRBJ2-3; CDR3nt: TGTGCCAGCTCACCTCCTAGTAAGGCAGCGCAGTATTTT; CDR3aa: CASSPPSKAAQYF
v_gene: TRBV21-1; abundance: few; d_gene: -; j_gene: TRBJ2-3; CDR3nt: TGTGCCAGCAGCAAATTCGGGAAGCGGGGGCTCCATGGGGATACGCAGTATTTT; CDR3aa: CASSKFGKRGLHGDTQYF
v_gene: TRBV11-2; abundance: -; d_gene: -; j_gene: TRBJ1-2; CDR3nt: TGTGCCAGCAGCTTAGTCGGGGACACCAACTATGGCTACACCTTC; CDR3aa: CASSLVGDTNYGYTF
v_gene: TRBV7-2; abundance: many; d_gene: TRBD2; j_gene: TRBJ2-7; CDR3nt: TGTGCCAGCAGCTGGGGACTAGCGCCCTACGAGCAGTACTTC; CDR3aa: CASSWGLAPYEQYF
v_gene: TRBV7-9; abundance: -; d_gene: -; j_gene: TRBJ1-1; CDR3nt: TGTGCCAGCAGGATACGGGGAGGGACTGAAGCTTTCTTT; CDR3aa: CASRIRGGTEAFF
v_gene: TRBV12-3/TRBV12-4; abundance: many; d_gene: -; j_gene: TRBJ1-2; CDR3nt: TGTGCCAGCAGTCCAGGACCAGTCCGCTATGGCTACACCTTC; CDR3aa: CASSPGPVRYGYTF
v_gene: TRBV3-1; abundance: few; d_gene: -; j_gene: TRBJ2-5; CDR3nt: TGTGCCAGCGGCCAAAGGGGTAGGGAGACCCAGTACTTC; CDR3aa: CASGQRGRETQYF
v_gene: TRBV9; abundance: -; d_gene: TRBD1; j_gene: TRBJ2-7; CDR3nt: TGTGCCAGCAGCGGCGCCGGACAGGGCTCCTACGAGCAGTACTTC; CDR3aa: CASSGAGQGSYEQYF
v_gene: TRBV11-2; abundance: few; d_gene: TRBD2; j_gene: TRBJ2-7; CDR3nt: TGTGCCAGCAGCTCGACTAGCGGGGAGGTCGAGCAGTACTTC; CDR3aa: CASSSTSGEVEQYF
v_gene: TRBV12-3/TRBV12-4; abundance: -; d_gene: TRBD2; j_gene: TRBJ2-1; CDR3nt: TGTGCCAGCACTCCGGATGGCGGGAGTAAGGGTGAGCAGTTCTTC; CDR3aa: CASTPDGGSKGEQFF
v_gene: TRBV6-2/TRBV6-3; abundance: many; d_gene: -; j_gene: TRBJ1-2; CDR3nt: TGTGCCAGCAGTATCGTCCTCAGGGCAACCTATGGCTACACCTTC; CDR3aa: CASSIVLRATYGYTF
v_gene: TRBV4-3; abundance: many; d_gene: -; j_gene: TRBJ1-4; CDR3nt: TGCGCCAGCAGCCAAGACACCGTCAGAAGCCTTAATGAAAAACTGTTTTTT; CDR3aa: CASSQDTVRSLNEKLFF
v_gene: TRBV12-5; abundance: once; d_gene: TRBD1; j_gene: TRBJ1-2; CDR3nt: TGTGCTAGTGGGGCTCCGGGACAGCACTATGGCTACACCTTC; CDR3aa: CASGAPGQHYGYTF
v_gene: TRBV20-1; abundance: many; d_gene: TRBD1; j_gene: TRBJ1-2; CDR3nt: TGCAGTGCTCTTCCGGGACAGAACTATGGCTACACCTTC; CDR3aa: CSALPGQNYGYTF
v_gene: TRBV24-1; abundance: -; d_gene: -; j_gene: TRBJ2-6; CDR3nt: TGTGCCACCAGGGATGGAACGGGGGCCAACGTCCTGACTTTC; CDR3aa: CATRDGTGANVLTF
v_gene: TRBV21-1; abundance: many; d_gene: -; j_gene: TRBJ1-2; CDR3nt: TGTGCCAGCAGCAAAGAGGGGAGCTACACCTTC; CDR3aa: CASSKEGSYTF
v_gene: TRBV3-1; abundance: few; d_gene: -; j_gene: TRBJ1-5; CDR3nt: TGTGCCAGCAGCCAAGATCTGAATAGCAATCAGCCCCAGCATTTT; CDR3aa: CASSQDLNSNQPQHF
v_gene: TRBV20-1; abundance: many; d_gene: TRBD1; j_gene: TRBJ2-6; CDR3nt: TGCAGTGCTAGAACCGGGACAGTCACCTCTGGGGCCAACGTCCTGACTTTC; CDR3aa: CSARTGTVTSGANVLTF
v_gene: TRBV6-2/TRBV6-3; abundance: few; d_gene: -; j_gene: TRBJ1-5; CDR3nt: TGTGCCAGCGGGCAGACTCCAGCCAATCAGCCCCAGCATTTT; CDR3aa: CASGQTPANQPQHF
v_gene: TRBV11-3; abundance: many; d_gene: TRBD2; j_gene: TRBJ2-5; CDR3nt: TGTGCCAGCAGCTTAGACAGACTAGCGGTAAAAGAGACCCAGTACTTC; CDR3aa: CASSLDRLAVKETQYF
v_gene: TRBV6-5; abundance: once; d_gene: -; j_gene: TRBJ2-1; CDR3nt: TGTGCCAGCAGTTACATACTTTCTATCGATGAGCAGTTCTTC; CDR3aa: CASSYILSIDEQFF
v_gene: TRBV7-9; abundance: -; d_gene: -; j_gene: TRBJ1-5; CDR3nt: TGTGCCAGCAACTCTCAGAATAGCAATCAGCCCCAGCATTTT; CDR3aa: CASNSQNSNQPQHF
v_gene: TRBV6-6; abundance: few; d_gene: -; j_gene: TRBJ1-2; CDR3nt: TGTGCCAGCAGCTCCAGGGTCCAGGGAAGATCTAACCATGGCTACACCTTC; CDR3aa: CASSSRVQGRSNHGYTF
v_gene: TRBV12-3/TRBV12-4; abundance: -; d_gene: -; j_gene: TRBJ2-2; CDR3nt: TGTGCCAGCAGCCCGGGGGAAGCCGGGGAGCTGTTTTTT; CDR3aa: CASSPGEAGELFF
v_gene: TRBV12-3/TRBV12-4; abundance: many; d_gene: -; j_gene: TRBJ2-1; CDR3nt: TGTGCCAGCAGTACGGCAGGGGCCTCCTACAATGAGCAGTTCTTC; CDR3aa: CASSTAGASYNEQFF
v_gene: TRBV6-1; abundance: -; d_gene: -; j_gene: TRBJ1-1; CDR3nt: TGTGCCAGCAACTCACTGTGGACCCTGGCCCCTGAAGCTTTCTTT; CDR3aa: CASNSLWTLAPEAFF
v_gene: TRBV7-2; abundance: -; d_gene: -; j_gene: TRBJ2-2; CDR3nt: TGTGCCAGCAGCTTAGCGGCCTTCACCGGGGAGCTGTTTTTT; CDR3aa: CASSLAAFTGELFF
v_gene: TRBV11-2; abundance: few; d_gene: -; j_gene: TRBJ1-1; CDR3nt: TGTGCCAGCAGCTTAGTAGCGGAAGGCGCGACCGGCGCTTTCTTT; CDR3aa: CASSLVAEGATGAFF
v_gene: TRBV6-2/TRBV6-3; abundance: -; d_gene: TRBD1; j_gene: TRBJ2-1; CDR3nt: TGTGCCGGCCTACCCCAGGGACAGGTATTTGGTGAGCAGTTCTTC; CDR3aa: CAGLPQGQVFGEQFF
v_gene: TRBV5-1; abundance: -; d_gene: -; j_gene: TRBJ2-7; CDR3nt: TGCGCCAGCAGCTTGGCAGCCGCGGGCGAGCAGTACTTC; CDR3aa: CASSLAAAGEQYF
v_gene: TRBV29-1; abundance: many; d_gene: -; j_gene: TRBJ1-1; CDR3nt: TGCAGCGTTGAAAAGGGTTTATACACTGAAGCTTTCTTT; CDR3aa: CSVEKGLYTEAFF
v_gene: TRBV12-3/TRBV12-4; abundance: -; d_gene: -; j_gene: TRBJ1-3; CDR3nt: TGTGCCAGCAGGGCCCCGAACAAACTATATTTT; CDR3aa: CASRAPNKLYF
v_gene: TRBV6-1; abundance: -; d_gene: -; j_gene: TRBJ1-4; CDR3nt: TGTGCCAGCAAAGGACCGGAAAAACTGTTTTTT; CDR3aa: CASKGPEKLFF
v_gene: TRBV7-2; abundance: -; d_gene: TRBD1; j_gene: TRBJ2-1; CDR3nt: TGTGCCAGCAGCTTAGAGTCAGGGGGTACCTACAATGAGCAGTTCTTC; CDR3aa: CASSLESGGTYNEQFF
v_gene: TRBV29-1; abundance: many; d_gene: TRBD2; j_gene: TRBJ2-7; CDR3nt: TGCAGCGTGGGGGAGGGTTACGAGCAGTACTTC; CDR3aa: CSVGEGYEQYF
v_gene: TRBV6-2/TRBV6-3; abundance: -; d_gene: -; j_gene: TRBJ2-7; CDR3nt: TGTGCCAGCAGTCACTCGTGGGACCCGGGCGAGCAGTACTTC; CDR3aa: CASSHSWDPGEQYF
v_gene: TRBV6-2/TRBV6-3; abundance: few; d_gene: -; j_gene: TRBJ1-5; CDR3nt: TGTGCCAGCGGAACAGGGAGGAATCAGCCCCAGCATTTT; CDR3aa: CASGTGRNQPQHF